The present TCR beta chain was sequenced within a study of shared clonotypes between healthy human individuals. Study observations and caveats: Blood alone was sampled, and tissue repertoires likely differ. Roughly 5.3% of naive CD4 clonotypes were common to a few donors. It was the non-shared clonotypes that had lower generation probabilities than clonotypes shared by all four donors.

Note on this clone: The antigen remains undetermined.

Sequencing was performed with immunoSEQ multiplex PCR; in TCRdb, only in-frame clones are kept and a portion is missing. The sample yields 98,000 or so clones, about 70% seen once. Germline assignment: CDR1 MDHEN and CDR2 SYDVKM. CDR3 length: 19 residues. Trimming stripped 5 bases from V and 0 bases from J, with 20 bases between. The V gene is TRBV28, the J gene TRBJ2-6; possibly TRBD1 or TRBD2 for D (6 bases each). The receptor's source is a young woman in good health. The sample consisted of memory CD8+ T cells sorted from blood. The subset here: CD45RO+ cells pooled with CCR7-negative TemRA cells. The CDR3 coding sequence is TGTGCCAGCAGTCAACAGGGACTCAGCGTTATCTCTGGGGCCAACGTCCTGACTTTC. Amino acid sequence: CASSQQGLSVISGANVLTF.